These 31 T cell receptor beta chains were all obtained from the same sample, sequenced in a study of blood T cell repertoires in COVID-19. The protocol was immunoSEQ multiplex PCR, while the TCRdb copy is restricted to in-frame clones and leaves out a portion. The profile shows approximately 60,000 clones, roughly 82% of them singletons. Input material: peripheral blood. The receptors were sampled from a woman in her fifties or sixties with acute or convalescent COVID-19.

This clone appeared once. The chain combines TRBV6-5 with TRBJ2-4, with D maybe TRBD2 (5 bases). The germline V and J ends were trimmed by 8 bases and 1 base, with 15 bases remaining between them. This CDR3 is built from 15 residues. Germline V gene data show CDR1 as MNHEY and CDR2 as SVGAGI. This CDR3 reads CASSLPGSAKNIQYF. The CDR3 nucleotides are TGTGCCAGCTCCCTCCCGGGGTCGGCCAAAAACATTCAGTACTTC.

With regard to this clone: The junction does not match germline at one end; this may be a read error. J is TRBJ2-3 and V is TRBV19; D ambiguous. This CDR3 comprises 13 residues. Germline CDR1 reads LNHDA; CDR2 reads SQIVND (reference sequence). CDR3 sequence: CASSVELLDTQYF. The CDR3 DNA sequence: TGTGCCAGTAGTGTAGAGTTACTGGATACGCAGTATTTT.

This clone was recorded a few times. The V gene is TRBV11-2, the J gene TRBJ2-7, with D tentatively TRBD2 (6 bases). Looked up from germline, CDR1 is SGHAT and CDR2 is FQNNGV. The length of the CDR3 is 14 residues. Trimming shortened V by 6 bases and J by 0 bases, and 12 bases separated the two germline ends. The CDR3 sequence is CASRPGLPSYEQYF. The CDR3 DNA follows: TGTGCCAGCAGACCGGGACTGCCCTCCTACGAGCAGTACTTC.

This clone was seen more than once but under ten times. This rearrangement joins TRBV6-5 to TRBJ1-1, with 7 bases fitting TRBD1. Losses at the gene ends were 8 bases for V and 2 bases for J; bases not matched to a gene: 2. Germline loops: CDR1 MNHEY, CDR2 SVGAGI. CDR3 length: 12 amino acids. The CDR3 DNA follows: TGTGCCAGCGGGACAGCCAACACTGAAGCTTTCTTT. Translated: CASGTANTEAFF.

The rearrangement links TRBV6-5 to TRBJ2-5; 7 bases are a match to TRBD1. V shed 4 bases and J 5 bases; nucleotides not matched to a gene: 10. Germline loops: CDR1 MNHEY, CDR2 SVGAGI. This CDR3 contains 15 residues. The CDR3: CASSSQTGRLETQYF. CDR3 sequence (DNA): TGTGCCAGCAGTTCTCAGACAGGGCGCCTGGAGACCCAGTACTTC.

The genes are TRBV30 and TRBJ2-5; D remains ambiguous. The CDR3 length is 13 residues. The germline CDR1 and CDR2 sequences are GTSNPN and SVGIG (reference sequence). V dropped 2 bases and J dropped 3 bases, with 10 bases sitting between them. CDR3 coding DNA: TGTGCCTGGAGTTCGACACTGAAAGAGACCCAGTACTTC. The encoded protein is CAWSSTLKETQYF.

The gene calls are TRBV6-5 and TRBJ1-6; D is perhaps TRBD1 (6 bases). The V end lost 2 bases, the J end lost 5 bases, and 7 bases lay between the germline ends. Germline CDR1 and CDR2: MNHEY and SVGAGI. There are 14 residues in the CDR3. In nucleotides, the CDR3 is TGTGCCAGCAGTTACGAGGGGGATAATTCACCCCTCCACTTT. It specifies CASSYEGDNSPLHF.

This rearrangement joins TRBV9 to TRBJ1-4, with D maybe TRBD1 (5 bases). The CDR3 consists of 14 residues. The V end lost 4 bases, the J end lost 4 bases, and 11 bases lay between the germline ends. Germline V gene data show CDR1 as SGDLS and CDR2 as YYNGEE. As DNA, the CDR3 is TGTGCCAGCAGCCCCAGGGTTCTTAATGAAAAACTGTTTTTT. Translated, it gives CASSPRVLNEKLFF.

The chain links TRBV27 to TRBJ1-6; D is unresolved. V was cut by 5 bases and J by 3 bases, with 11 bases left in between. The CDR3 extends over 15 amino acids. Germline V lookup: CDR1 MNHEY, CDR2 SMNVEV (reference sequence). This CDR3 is CASSPVPHYNSPLHF. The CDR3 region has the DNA TGTGCCAGCAGTCCAGTTCCTCACTATAATTCACCCCTCCACTTT.

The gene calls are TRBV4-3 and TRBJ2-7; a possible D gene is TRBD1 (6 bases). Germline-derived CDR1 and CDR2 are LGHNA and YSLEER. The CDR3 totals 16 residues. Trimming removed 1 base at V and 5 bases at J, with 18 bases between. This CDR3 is CASSQVGRGSWDEQYF. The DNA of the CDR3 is TGCGCCAGCAGCCAAGTAGGCAGGGGCTCTTGGGACGAGCAGTACTTC.

CDR3 coding DNA: TGCGCCAGCAGCTTGGAGGCAGGGAACTATGGCTACACCTTC. Its translation is CASSLEAGNYGYTF. This chain uses TRBV5-1 with TRBJ1-2; a weak D match, TRBD1 (5 bases). The V gene's germline CDR1 is SGHRS and CDR2 YFSETQ. The V end was cut by 0 bases, the J end by 2 bases, with 8 bases between. The CDR3 sequence is 14 residues long.

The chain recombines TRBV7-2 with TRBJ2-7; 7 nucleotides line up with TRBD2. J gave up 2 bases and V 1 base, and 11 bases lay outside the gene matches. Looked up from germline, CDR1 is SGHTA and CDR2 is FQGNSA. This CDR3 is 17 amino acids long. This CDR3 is CASSLVGGGTVTYEQYF. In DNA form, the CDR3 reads TGTGCCAGCAGCTTAGTCGGGGGAGGGACGGTTACCTACGAGCAGTACTTC. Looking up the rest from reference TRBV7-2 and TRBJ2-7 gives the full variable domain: GAGVSQSPSNKVTEKGKDVELRCDPISGHTALYWYRQSLGQGLEFLIYFQGNSAPDKSGLPSDRFSAERTGGSVSTLTIQRTQQEDSAVYLCASSLVGGGTVTYEQYFGPGTRLTVT.

The DNA for the CDR3 is TGTGCCAGCAGCTTGGAGGCAGGGTGTTGCGGCTACACCTTC. It yields the protein CASSLEAGCCGYTF. The V gene is TRBV5-5, the J gene TRBJ1-2, with D possibly being TRBD1 (5 bases). The CDR3 totals 14 residues. The V end was cut by 0 bases, the J end by 8 bases, with 14 bases between. Germline CDR1 SGHKS, CDR2 YYEKEE (reference sequence).

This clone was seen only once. CDR3 in amino acids: CASSLGGDTEAFF. As DNA, the CDR3 is TGTGCCAGCAGCTTGGGAGGGGACACTGAAGCTTTCTTT. The chain recombines TRBV7-6 with TRBJ1-1; possibly TRBD1 for D (5 bases). From germline, CDR1 is SGHVS and CDR2 FNYEAQ. This CDR3 is built from 13 residues. Trimming shortened V by 3 bases and J by 3 bases, and 8 bases separated the two germline ends.

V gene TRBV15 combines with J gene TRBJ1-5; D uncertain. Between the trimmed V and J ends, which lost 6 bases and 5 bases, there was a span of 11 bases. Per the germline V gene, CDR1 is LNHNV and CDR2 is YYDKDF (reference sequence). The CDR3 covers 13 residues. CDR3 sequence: CATSSTADQPQHF. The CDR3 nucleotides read TGTGCCACCAGTAGTACAGCCGATCAGCCCCAGCATTTT.

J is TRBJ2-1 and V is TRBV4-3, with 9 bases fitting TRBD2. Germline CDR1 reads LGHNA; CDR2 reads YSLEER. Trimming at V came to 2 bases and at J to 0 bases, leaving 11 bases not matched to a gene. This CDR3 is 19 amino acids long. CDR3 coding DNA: TGCGCCAGCAGCCAATATGAGGTGGGACTAGCAGTCTCCTACAATGAGCAGTTCTTC. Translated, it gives CASSQYEVGLAVSYNEQFF.

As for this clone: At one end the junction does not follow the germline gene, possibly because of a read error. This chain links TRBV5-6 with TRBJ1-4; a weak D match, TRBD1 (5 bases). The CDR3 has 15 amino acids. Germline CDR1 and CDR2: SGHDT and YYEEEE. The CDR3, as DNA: TGTGCCAGCAGCGGGCGAGAAGGGACTAAAGAAAAACTGTTTTTT. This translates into CASSGREGTKEKLFF.

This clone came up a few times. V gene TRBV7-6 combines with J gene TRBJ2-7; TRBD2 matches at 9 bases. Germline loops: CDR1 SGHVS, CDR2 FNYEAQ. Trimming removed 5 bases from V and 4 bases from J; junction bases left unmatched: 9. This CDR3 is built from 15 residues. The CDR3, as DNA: TGTGCCAGCAGCCTACGGGGCGGGGGGGCTTACGAGCAGTACTTC. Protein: CASSLRGGGAYEQYF.

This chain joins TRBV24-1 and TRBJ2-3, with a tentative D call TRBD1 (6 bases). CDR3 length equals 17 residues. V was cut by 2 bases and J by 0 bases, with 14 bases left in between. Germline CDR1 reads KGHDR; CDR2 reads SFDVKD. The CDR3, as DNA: TGTGCCACCAGTGATTGGGGAACAGGGAGAAGCACAGATACGCAGTATTTT. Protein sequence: CATSDWGTGRSTDTQYF.

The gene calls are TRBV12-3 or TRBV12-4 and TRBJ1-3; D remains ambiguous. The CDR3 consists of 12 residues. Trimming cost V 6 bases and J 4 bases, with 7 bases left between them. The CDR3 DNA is TGTGCCAGCAGACTCCTGGGAAACACCATATATTTT. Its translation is CASRLLGNTIYF.

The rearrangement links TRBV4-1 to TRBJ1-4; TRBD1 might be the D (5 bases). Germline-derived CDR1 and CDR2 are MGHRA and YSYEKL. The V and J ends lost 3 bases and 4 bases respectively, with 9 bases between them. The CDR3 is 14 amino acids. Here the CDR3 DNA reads TGCGCCAGCAGCCATGGGGCAGGTAATGAAAAACTGTTTTTT. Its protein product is CASSHGAGNEKLFF.

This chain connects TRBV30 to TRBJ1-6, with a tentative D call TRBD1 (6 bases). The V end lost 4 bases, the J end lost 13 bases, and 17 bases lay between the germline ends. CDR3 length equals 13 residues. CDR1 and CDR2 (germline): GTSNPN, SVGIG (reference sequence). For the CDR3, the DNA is TGTGCCTGGAACTCACAGGGTGATACGCCCCTCCACTTT. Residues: CAWNSQGDTPLHF. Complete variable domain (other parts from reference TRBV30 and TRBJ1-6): SQTIHQWPATLVQPVGSPLSLECTVEGTSNPNLYWYRQAAGRGLQLLFYSVGIGQISSEVPQNLSASRPQDRQFILSSKKLLLSDSGFYLCAWNSQGDTPLHFGNGTRLTVT.

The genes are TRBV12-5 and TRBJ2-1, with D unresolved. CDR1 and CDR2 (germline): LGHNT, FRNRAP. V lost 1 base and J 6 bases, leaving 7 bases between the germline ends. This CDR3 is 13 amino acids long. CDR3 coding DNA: TGTGCTAGTGGTTTGGGGGCCTTCAATGAGCAGTTCTTC. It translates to CASGLGAFNEQFF. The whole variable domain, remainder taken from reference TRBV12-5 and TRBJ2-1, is DARVTQTPRHKVTEMGQEVTMRCQPILGHNTVFWYRQTMMQGLELLAYFRNRAPLDDSGMPKDRFSAEMPDATLATLKIQPSEPRDSAVYFCASGLGAFNEQFFGPGTRLTVL.

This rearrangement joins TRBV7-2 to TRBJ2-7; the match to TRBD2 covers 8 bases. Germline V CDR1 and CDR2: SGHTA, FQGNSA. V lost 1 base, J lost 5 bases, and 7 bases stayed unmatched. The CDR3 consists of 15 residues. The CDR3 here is CASSLVPTSAHEQYF. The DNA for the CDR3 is TGTGCCAGCAGCTTAGTTCCGACTAGCGCCCACGAGCAGTACTTC.

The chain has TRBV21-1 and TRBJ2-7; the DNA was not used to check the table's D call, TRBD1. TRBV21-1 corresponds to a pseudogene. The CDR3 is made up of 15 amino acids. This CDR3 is CASSKADRRSYEQYF. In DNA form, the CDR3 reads TGTGCCAGCAGCAAAGCGGACAGGAGGTCCTACGAGCAGTACTTC.

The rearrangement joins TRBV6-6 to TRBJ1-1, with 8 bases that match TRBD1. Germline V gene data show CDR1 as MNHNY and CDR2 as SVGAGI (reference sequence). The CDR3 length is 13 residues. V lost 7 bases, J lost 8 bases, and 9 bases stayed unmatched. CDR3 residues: CASKTGALGEAFF. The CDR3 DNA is TGTGCCAGCAAGACAGGGGCCCTAGGCGAAGCTTTCTTT.

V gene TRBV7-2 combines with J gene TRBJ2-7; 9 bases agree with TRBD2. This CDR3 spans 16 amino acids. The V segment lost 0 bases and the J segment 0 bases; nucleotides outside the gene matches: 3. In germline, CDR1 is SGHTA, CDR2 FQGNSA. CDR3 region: CASSLASGGFSYEQYF. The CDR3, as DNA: TGTGCCAGCAGCTTAGCGAGCGGGGGGTTCTCCTACGAGCAGTACTTC.

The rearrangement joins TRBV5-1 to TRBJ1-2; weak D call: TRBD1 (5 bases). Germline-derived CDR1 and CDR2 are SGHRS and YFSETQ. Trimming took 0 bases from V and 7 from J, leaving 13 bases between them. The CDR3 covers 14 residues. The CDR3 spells CASSLDQGSSGYTF. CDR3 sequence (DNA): TGCGCCAGCAGCTTGGATCAGGGCAGTTCTGGCTACACCTTC.

CDR3 nucleotides: TGTGCCAGTAGTATAGGTAGTATCGGAGGCACTGAAGCTTTCTTT. It yields the protein CASSIGSIGGTEAFF. The chain links TRBV19 to TRBJ1-1, with D hard to call. The CDR3 is made up of 15 amino acids. The V end lost 1 base, the J end lost 4 bases, and 13 bases lay between the germline ends. Germline CDR1 LNHDA, CDR2 SQIVND (reference sequence).

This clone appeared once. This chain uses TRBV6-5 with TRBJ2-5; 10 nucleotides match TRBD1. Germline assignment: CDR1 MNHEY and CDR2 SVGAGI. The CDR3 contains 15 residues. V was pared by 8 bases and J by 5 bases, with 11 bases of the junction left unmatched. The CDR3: CASGGTGVPRETQYF. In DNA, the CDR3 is TGTGCCAGCGGCGGGACAGGGGTGCCACGGGAGACCCAGTACTTC.

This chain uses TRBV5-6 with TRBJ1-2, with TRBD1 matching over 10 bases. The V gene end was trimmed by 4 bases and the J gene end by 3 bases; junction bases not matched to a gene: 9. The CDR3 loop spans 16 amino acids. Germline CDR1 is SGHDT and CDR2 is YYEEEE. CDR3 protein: CASSQYGQGVYYGYTF. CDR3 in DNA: TGTGCCAGCAGCCAGTACGGACAGGGGGTTTACTATGGCTACACCTTC.